Sequencing of this T cell receptor (beta chain) was carried out in a study of blood T cell repertoires in COVID-19. On the study more broadly: Both acute and convalescent COVID-19 samples were obtained from the United States, Italy and Spain.

Sequenced by immunoSEQ multiplex PCR; TCRdb stores in-frame clones only, minus some. The repertoire has 250,000 to 400,000 clones, about 90% of them found once; the top ten carry roughly 2.9%. Seattle's cohort entered during active infection and was followed longitudinally. Germline V gene data show CDR1 as MNHEY and CDR2 as SMNVEV (reference sequence). The CDR3 covers 15 residues. Trimming removed 5 bases at V and 5 bases at J, with 15 bases between. This clone was seen only once. The rearrangement joins TRBV27 to TRBJ2-2, with D tentatively TRBD2 (6 bases). Sequencing used peripheral blood. The clonotype was recovered from a woman between 25 and 40 years old with COVID-19, enrolled during active disease. The CDR3 bases are TGTGCCAGCAGTCCGACGGGAGCAGGGACCGGGGAGCTGTTTTTT. Translating gives CASSPTGAGTGELFF.